This T cell receptor (beta chain) was identified during a study of shared clonotypes between healthy human individuals. Study overall: Researchers assigned three CD4 naive, three CD4 memory, two CD8 naive and one CD8 memory plate to each donor.

CDR3 length equals 13 residues. V lost 4 bases, J lost 2 bases, and 12 bases lay in between. CDR1 and CDR2 from the germline V gene are SQVTM and ANQGSEA. Those who donated, Caucasian adults without exception, all lived in Nashville, Tennessee. Findings and caveats of the study: Sharing across four donors was highest in naive CD4 (around 5%) and lowest in memory CD8 (around 0.4%). Naive subsets tended to show greater estimated richness than memory subsets.

As for this clone: Its specificity is unknown.

The method was immunoSEQ multiplex PCR; TCRdb's version includes in-frame clones alone and lacks a portion of them. The table has 95,000 to 120,000 clones, about 63% seen once. This TCR was recovered from a woman in her 30s in good health. Sequencing was carried out using memory CD8+ T cells sorted from blood. Sample subset: CD45RO+ cells pooled with CCR7-negative TemRA cells. V gene TRBV29-1 combines with J gene TRBJ2-7; the D is unclear. Written as DNA, the CDR3 is TGCAGCGTTGTTAAACCAGCTACCTACGAGCAGTACTTC. This encodes CSVVKPATYEQYF.